The 17 T cell receptor beta chains in this list originate from one sample, sequenced in a study of blood T cell repertoires in COVID-19 (dated by TCRdb to 2018 to 2020). To prepare the library, the immunoSEQ multiplex PCR assay was applied. Imported from immuneACCESS, the table was reduced by TCRdb to in-frame sequences with V and J called. These copies leave out some clones; in studies compared against another copy, an unresolved V gene accounts for under half, and the cause of the remainder is not known. The sample table contains 320,000 or so clones; only one count was recorded for under 90% of them. Approximately 4.7% of the sample comes from the top ten. The sample comprised PBMCs or T cells enriched from blood (not recorded which). These TCRs come from a man aged 60 to 69 who had recovered from COVID-19.

This clone came up once. This chain joins TRBV9 and TRBJ1-4; 7 nucleotides agree with TRBD1. The CDR3 spans 16 residues. After removal of 5 bases from V and 5 bases from J, the junction contained 12 bases not matched to a gene. Germline V lookup: CDR1 SGDLS, CDR2 YYNGEE. The CDR3 loop is CASSADGTAKNEKLFF. Here the CDR3 DNA reads TGTGCCAGCAGTGCAGACGGGACAGCTAAAAATGAAAAACTGTTTTTT.

This chain connects TRBV9 to TRBJ2-7; perhaps TRBD2 as D (5 bases). The CDR3 is made up of 14 amino acids. Trimming took 3 bases from V and 0 from J, leaving 10 bases between them. Germline V CDR1 and CDR2: SGDLS, YYNGEE. The CDR3 DNA is TGTGCCAGCAGCGCCGGCGCGGGCTCCTACGAGCAGTACTTC. This translates into CASSAGAGSYEQYF.

The rearrangement links TRBV3-1 (or the pseudogene TRBV3-2) to TRBJ2-3; 14 bases line up with TRBD2. In germline, CDR1 is LGHDT, CDR2 YNNKEL (reference sequence). Germline trimming cut 1 base from V and 0 bases from J; bases unmatched to any gene: 15. This CDR3 has 22 amino acids. CDR3 sequence reads: CASSQAHPGTSGSPTSTDTQYF. CDR3 DNA sequence: TGTGCCAGCAGCCAAGCTCACCCAGGGACTAGCGGGAGTCCGACTAGCACAGATACGCAGTATTTT.

Of note for this clone: This sample includes further DNA sequences coding for the same CDR3. The V call is TRBV27, the J call TRBJ1-4; a possible D gene is TRBD1 (5 bases). Trimming took 5 bases from V and 8 from J, leaving 9 bases between them. Germline CDR1 and CDR2: MNHEY and SMNVEV (reference sequence). This CDR3 has 12 amino acids. This chain's CDR3 is CASSHGGEKLFF. The CDR3, as DNA: TGTGCCAGCAGTCACGGGGGGGAAAAACTGTTTTTT.

The chain carries TRBV15 and TRBJ1-1; tentatively, D is TRBD1 (5 bases). This CDR3 contains 15 residues. CDR1 is LNHNV, CDR2 YYDKDF, per germline (reference sequence). Trimming removed 3 bases from V and 1 base from J, with 12 bases in between. This chain's CDR3 is CATSRGGTGNTEAFF. CDR3 DNA: TGTGCCACCAGCAGGGGGGGGACGGGGAACACTGAAGCTTTCTTT.

V usage is TRBV6-5 and J usage is TRBJ2-1, with 7 nucleotides matching TRBD2. Germline lookup yields CDR1 MNHEY and CDR2 SVGAGI. This CDR3 has 15 amino acids. The V segment lost 2 bases and the J segment 9 bases; nucleotides outside the gene matches: 10. CDR3 sequence (DNA): TGTGCCAGCAGTTACCTCGCGGGGTGGGAGGGTGAGCAGTTCTTC. Protein: CASSYLAGWEGEQFF.

J is TRBJ2-2 and V is TRBV3-1 (or the pseudogene TRBV3-2); 7 bases line up with TRBD2. The germline V gene encodes CDR1 LGHDT and CDR2 YNNKEL (reference sequence). The CDR3 is 17 residues long. V shed 2 bases and J 6 bases; nucleotides not matched to a gene: 12. The CDR3 sequence is CASSQRREAGEAGELFF. CDR3 bases: TGTGCCAGCAGCCAACGGAGAGAGGCGGGAGAAGCCGGGGAGCTGTTTTTT.

The chain uses TRBV27 and TRBJ2-7; 12 bases map to TRBD1. Germline V gene lookup returns CDR1 MNHEY and CDR2 SMNVEV (reference sequence). The V gene end was trimmed by 6 bases and the J gene end by 1 base; junction bases not matched to a gene: 7. The CDR3 loop spans 16 amino acids. CDR3 in DNA: TGTGCCAGCAGGGGACAGGGGGCGCGACATTCCTACGAGCAGTACTTC. This translates into CASRGQGARHSYEQYF.

The rearrangement joins TRBV18 to TRBJ2-7; D possibly corresponds to TRBD2 (6 bases). The CDR3 length is 15 residues. Trimming pared 3 bases from V and 3 bases from J, leaving 15 bases between. In germline, CDR1 is KGHSH, CDR2 LQKENI. The CDR3 spells CASSPDGTLIYEQYF. In nucleotides, the CDR3 is TGTGCCAGCTCACCCGACGGGACTTTGATCTACGAGCAGTACTTC.

This clone was seen only a few times. The V gene is TRBV5-5, the J gene TRBJ2-2; perhaps TRBD2 as D (6 bases). The CDR3 contains 15 residues. The V and J ends lost 4 bases and 2 bases respectively, with 12 bases between them. Germline V gives CDR1 SGHKS, CDR2 YYEKEE (reference sequence). The CDR3 DNA reads TGTGCCAGCAGCGGAGGGGCTCCCAACACCGGGGAGCTGTTTTTT. Translation gives CASSGGAPNTGELFF.

The gene calls are TRBV28 and TRBJ1-4, with D hard to call. V shed 6 bases and J shed 5 bases, with 4 bases lying between them. Germline V gene lookup returns CDR1 MDHEN and CDR2 SYDVKM. This CDR3 has 11 amino acids. CDR3 in DNA: TGTGCCAGCAGCGGGAATGAAAAACTGTTTTTT. It specifies CASSGNEKLFF.

V gene TRBV10-1 combines with J gene TRBJ2-7; 8 bases are a match to TRBD2. This CDR3 comprises 18 residues. Germline trimming cut 2 bases from V and 2 bases from J; bases unmatched to any gene: 14. The V gene's germline CDR1 is WNHNN and CDR2 SYGVQD (reference sequence). The CDR3 region is CASSEREGNVSDPYEQYF. CDR3 nucleotide sequence: TGCGCCAGCAGTGAGCGGGAGGGTAACGTCTCGGACCCCTACGAGCAGTACTTC.

This clone was detected a few times. The CDR3 DNA follows: TGTGCCAGCAGCTGGCCGGGACAGGGGATGAGTGAGCAGTACTTC. This codes for CASSWPGQGMSEQYF. V usage is TRBV7-8 and J usage is TRBJ2-7; 10 bases line up with TRBD1. V shed 4 bases, J shed 7 bases, and the junction held 10 bases outside the gene matches. Germline-derived CDR1 and CDR2 are SGHVS and FQNEAQ. The CDR3 extends over 15 amino acids.

A single count supports this clone. At the DNA level, this CDR3 is encoded by other sequences in the same sample as well. This rearrangement joins TRBV7-2 to TRBJ2-7; the D is unclear. CDR3 length equals 13 residues. The ends were cut back, 2 bases at V and 1 base at J, with 6 bases in the middle. The V gene's germline CDR1 is SGHTA and CDR2 FQGNSA. Here the CDR3 reads CASSLSPSYEQYF. The DNA of the CDR3 is TGTGCCAGCAGCTTAAGCCCGTCCTACGAGCAGTACTTC.

The V and J genes are TRBV5-8 and TRBJ2-1; 12 nucleotides agree with TRBD2. CDR3 length equals 15 residues. J lost 7 bases, V lost 3 bases, and 5 bases had no gene match. Germline assignment: CDR1 SGHTS and CDR2 YDEGEE. The CDR3 DNA follows: TGTGCCAGCAGCTCACGGACTAGCGGGATGAATGAGCAGTTCTTC. Amino acid sequence: CASSSRTSGMNEQFF.

The chain uses TRBV28 and TRBJ1-3, with D hard to call. CDR1 and CDR2 from the germline V gene are MDHEN and SYDVKM. The CDR3 is 14 residues long. V was pared by 6 bases and J by 3 bases, with 12 bases between. CDR3 bases: TGTGCCAGCAGCCAAGGAAGACTTGGAAACACCATATATTTT. As protein: CASSQGRLGNTIYF.

This chain links TRBV7-2 with TRBJ2-1, with D perhaps TRBD2 (6 bases). Trimming took off 0 bases at V and 5 bases at J, with 20 bases between the two ends. Germline-derived CDR1 and CDR2 are SGHTA and FQGNSA. The CDR3 extends over 18 amino acids. CDR3 sequence: CASSLAAVSGLNHNEQFF. The CDR3 DNA sequence: TGTGCCAGCAGCTTAGCAGCGGTTAGCGGACTGAATCACAATGAGCAGTTCTTC.